These 10 T cell receptor beta chains share one sample of origin, sequenced in a study of T cells in women clearing cervical HPV infection. Only in-frame clones appear in the TCRdb table, and some are missing; sequencing was by immunoSEQ multiplex PCR. Its listing shows around 35,000 clones. The sample was blood buffy coat. The receptor source for this set is a woman between 18 and 70 years old with a cervical HPV16 infection that either progressed to CIN3+ or cleared (not recorded which).

As to this clone: Read coverage stops 3 residues before the CDR3 terminus; the germline J gene supplies the remainder. The V gene is TRBV2, the J gene TRBJ2-2, with 12 bases fitting TRBD1. The CDR3 contains 16 residues. The germline CDR1 and CDR2 sequences are SNHLY and FYNNEI. CDR3 bases read: TGTGCCAAGCAGGGGACAGGGGGCATGCTGGATTCACCG. Its protein is CAKQGTGGMLDSP. The whole CDR3 region reads CAKQGTGGMLDSPLFF. Using reference TRBV2 and TRBJ2-2 for the parts outside the CDR3, the full variable domain is EPEVTQTPSHQVTQMGQEVILRCVPISNHLYFYWYRQILGQKVEFLVSFYNNEISEKSEIFDDQFSVERPDGSNFTLKIRSTKLEDSAMYFCAKQGTGGMLDSPLFFGEGSRLTVL.

Worth noting for this clone: The CDR3 extends 3 residues past the end of the read, so its final part is completed from the germline J gene. The J gene is TRBJ2-7, the V gene TRBV20-1, with a possible D match to TRBD1 (5 bases). V gave up 1 base and J gave up 2 bases, with 12 bases separating them. The CDR3 runs to 14 residues. The germline gives CDR1 DFQATT, CDR2 SNEGSKA (reference sequence). The CDR3 DNA, read in part, is TGCAGTGCTAGAGTGGGGCTGGAACCCTACGAG. Translating it yields CSARVGLEPYE. Given in full, the CDR3 is CSARVGLEPYEQYF.

Of note for this clone: The read finishes 3 residues shy of the CDR3 end, and the germline J gene is used to complete it. V gene TRBV20-1 combines with J gene TRBJ2-7; 8 bases map to TRBD1. The CDR3 is 15 amino acids. The ends lost 3 bases at V and 0 bases at J; junction bases unmatched: 7. The germline V gene encodes CDR1 DFQATT and CDR2 SNEGSKA (reference sequence). The covered CDR3 bases are TGCAGTGCTAGGGACCGGGACAGGAGCTCCTACGAG. It yields the protein CSARDRDRSSYE. The full CDR3 sequence reads CSARDRDRSSYEQYF.

The CDR3 region is CAWSPRGLAGYEQYF. Incomplete CDR3 DNA: TGTGCCTGGAGCCCTCGGGGCCTAGCGGGATACGAG. The chain couples TRBV30 to TRBJ2-7, with 9 bases aligning to TRBD2. The CDR3 extends 3 residues past the end of the read, so its final part is completed from the germline J gene. Germline trimming cut 3 bases from V and 4 bases from J; bases unmatched to any gene: 10. In germline, CDR1 is GTSNPN, CDR2 SVGIG (reference sequence). CDR3 size: 15 residues.

On this clone itself: The CDR3 is cut off 3 residues early in the read; its end comes from the germline J gene. V usage is TRBV18 and J usage is TRBJ1-1, with D unclear. Germline CDR1 and CDR2: KGHSH and LQKENI. Trimming cost V 3 bases and J 5 bases, with 13 bases left between them. CDR3 length: 14 amino acids. This CDR3 reads CASSPSGVETEAFF. The covered CDR3 bases are TGTGCCAGCTCACCTAGCGGGGTGGAGACTGAA.

Remarks on this clone: The sequenced fragment ends 3 residues before the CDR3 boundary, so the rest is inferred from the germline J gene. The J gene is TRBJ1-2, the V gene TRBV18; 10 bases line up with TRBD1. CDR1 KGHSH and CDR2 LQKENI come from the germline V gene. The CDR3 totals 15 residues. The covered CDR3 bases are TGTGCCAGCTCACCCGGGACAGGGGATTCCTACGAC. This codes for CASSPGTGDSYD. The entire CDR3 is CASSPGTGDSYDYTF. Combining the CDR3 with reference TRBV18 and TRBJ1-2 gives the whole variable domain NAGVMQNPRHLVRRRGQEARLRCSPMKGHSHVYWYRQLPEEGLKFMVYLQKENIIDESGMPKERFSAEFPKEGPSILRIQQVVRGDSAAYFCASSPGTGDSYDYTFGSGTRLTVV.

Details on this clone: Read data end 3 residues before the CDR3 end; the end is taken from the germline J gene. The V call is TRBV29-1, the J call TRBJ2-3; D is unclear. CDR1 SQVTM and CDR2 ANQGSEA come from the germline V gene. Trimming shortened V by 7 bases and J by 7 bases, and 9 bases separated the two germline ends. This CDR3 contains 10 residues. Incomplete CDR3 DNA: TGCAGCGCAACATCGCATACG. Amino acid sequence: CSATSHT. The entire CDR3 reads CSATSHTQYF.

About this clone: Read sequence stops 3 residues before the CDR3 end, and the germline J gene provides the missing end. This chain links TRBV5-1 with TRBJ1-4; D remains unclear. In germline, CDR1 is SGHRS, CDR2 YFSETQ. This CDR3 comprises 16 residues. CDR3 sequence reads: CASSLSVRAYNSPLFF. The CDR3 DNA, read in part, is TGCGCCAGCAGCTTGAGTGTTAGGGCCTATAATTCACCA.

With regard to this clone: Read sequence stops 3 residues before the CDR3 end, and the germline J gene provides the missing end. The chain couples TRBV20-1 to TRBJ1-3, with D uncertain. This CDR3 has 17 amino acids. V lost 0 bases and J lost 2, with 17 bases in between. Germline-derived CDR1 and CDR2 are DFQATT and SNEGSKA (reference sequence). The sequenced CDR3 bases are TGCAGTGCTAGAGATGCCCAAACTCTAGGAACTGGAAACACC. Protein sequence: CSARDAQTLGTGNT. In full, the CDR3 reads CSARDAQTLGTGNTIYF.

In regard to this clone: A junction end diverges from the germline sequence, so it may reflect a read error. The read gets to within 3 residues of the CDR3 end, and the germline J gene fills in the rest. The chain employs TRBV7-2 and TRBJ2-2; 7 bases map to TRBD1. CDR3 length: 15 residues. Germline V gene sequence: CDR1 SGHTA, CDR2 FQGNSA. Partial CDR3 DNA: TGTGCCAGCAGCTTAGGGGGACAGCCATCAGGGGCG. Residues: CASSLGGQPSGA. The whole CDR3 sequence reads CASSLGGQPSGALFF.